The rows below give T cell receptor beta chains drawn from one sample of a study of T cells after yellow fever vaccination. MiXCR was run by TCRdb on the 5' RACE reads, yielding one entry per CDR3 protein. The sample shows around 310,000 distinct CDR3 sequences, 8.7% of them seen only once. The starting material was PBMCs, obtained on the day of the first yellow fever vaccination. These receptors were taken from a young man who received the YFV17D yellow fever vaccine. CDR3s include the opening cysteine and the closing phenylalanine or tryptophan. The D gene is left open where the match is weak. Rows may omit the clone size; those that give it use once, few, many or a size class.

d_gene	abundance	j_gene	v_gene	CDR3nt	CDR3aa
NA	few	TRBJ2-1	TRBV11-2	TGTGCCAGCAGCTTATTCGGTAATGAGCAGTTCTTC	CASSLFGNEQFF
TRBD1	few	TRBJ1-4	TRBV5-4	TGTGCCAGCAGCTTACAGGGGGCGAGTGAAAAACTGTTTTTT	CASSLQGASEKLFF
NA	NA	TRBJ1-4	TRBV7-8	TGTGCCAGCACTCAGGGGACGGGCAATGAAAAACTGTTTTTT	CASTQGTGNEKLFF
NA	few	TRBJ2-1	TRBV19	TGTGCCAGTAGAGGCTTGTGGACTCCCTCGCTGAATGAGCAGTTCTTC	CASRGLWTPSLNEQFF
TRBD2	few	TRBJ2-3	TRBV7-6	TGTGCCAGCAGCATGACTGGGGGGGTAGGGGATACGCAGTATTTT	CASSMTGGVGDTQYF
NA	NA	TRBJ1-5	TRBV7-3	TGTGCCAGCAGCTTACGTCGAGGTCAGGGTTCAGGGCAGCCCCAGCATTTT	CASSLRRGQGSGQPQHF
NA	few	TRBJ2-5	TRBV5-1	TGCGCCAGCAGCTTGTTAGGTCTCCAAGAGACCCAGTACTTC	CASSLLGLQETQYF
TRBD1	few	TRBJ1-2	TRBV4-3	TGCGCCAGCAGCCAGATTCAGGGGGCGAGTTATGGCTACACCTTC	CASSQIQGASYGYTF
NA	few	TRBJ1-1	TRBV28	TGTGCCAGCAGTTCACAGGGTACCAACACTGAAGCTTTCTTT	CASSSQGTNTEAFF
NA	few	TRBJ1-5	TRBV6-2/TRBV6-3	TGTGCCAGCAGCCTGGACAGCTACGGTCAGCCCCAGCATTTT	CASSLDSYGQPQHF
NA	NA	TRBJ1-1	TRBV30	TGTGCCTGGAGTGTTACGGAGAACACTGAAGCTTTCTTT	CAWSVTENTEAFF
NA	few	TRBJ2-3	TRBV5-1	TGCGCCAGCAACTCCCGGATGTCAATATCGGCCGACACAGATACGCAGTATTTT	CASNSRMSISADTDTQYF
NA	few	TRBJ1-2	TRBV20-1	TGCAGTGCTAGATCTGGGAATGGCTACACCTTC	CSARSGNGYTF
TRBD1	once	TRBJ2-2	TRBV5-1	TGCGCCAGCAGTCGACAGGGGGCTCATGTGAACACCGGGGAGCTGTTTTTT	CASSRQGAHVNTGELFF
NA	few	TRBJ1-1	TRBV20-1	TGCAGTGCTAGGGGACGTCGGGGGGGAGAAACTGAAGCTTTCTTT	CSARGRRGGETEAFF
NA	NA	TRBJ1-2	TRBV5-1	TGCGCCAGCAGCTTTGAAGAGAACTATGGCTACACCTTC	CASSFEENYGYTF
TRBD2	few	TRBJ2-3	TRBV24-1	TGTGCCACCAGTGATTCCAGCGGGGGGGATACGCAGTATTTT	CATSDSSGGDTQYF
NA	many	TRBJ2-5	TRBV20-1	TGCAGTGCTAGAGATGAAGGTTTCGGGACCCAGTACTTC	CSARDEGFGTQYF
NA	NA	TRBJ1-1	TRBV20-1	TGCAGTGCTAGAGATGGAATGCCCCTGGCCCCTTTT	CSARDGMPLAPF
NA	NA	TRBJ1-1	TRBV5-1	TGCGCCAGCAGGGGGGGGCCATTGAACACTGAAGCTTTCTTT	CASRGGPLNTEAFF
TRBD1	NA	TRBJ1-1	TRBV5-1	TGCGCCAGCAGCTTGGGGCCAGGACAGGTCGGCACTGAAGCTTTCTTT	CASSLGPGQVGTEAFF
TRBD1	NA	TRBJ1-6	TRBV20-1	TGCAGTGCTAGAGCGACAGGGGGTCATTCACCCCTCCACTTT	CSARATGGHSPLHF
TRBD2	few	TRBJ2-1	TRBV7-3	TGTGCCAGCAGTGCTAGCGGGGCAACCTACAATGAGCAGTTCTTC	CASSASGATYNEQFF
TRBD2	NA	TRBJ2-7	TRBV6-5	TGTGCCAGCAGTTACACTAGCGGGGGGAACGAGCAGTACTTC	CASSYTSGGNEQYF
NA	NA	TRBJ2-3	TRBV13	TGTGCCAGCAGCTTTTTAAGGGGTCAAGCAGATACGCAGTATTTT	CASSFLRGQADTQYF
TRBD2	few	TRBJ2-3	TRBV6-2/TRBV6-3	TGTGCCAGCAGGGGGAACACTGCTAGCGGGGGGACGAACACAGATACGCAGTATTTT	CASRGNTASGGTNTDTQYF
TRBD2	medium-sized	TRBJ2-4	TRBV9	TGTGCCAGCAGCCCGACTAGCGGGGGGTCCCTCGTAGCCAAAAACATTCAGTACTTC	CASSPTSGGSLVAKNIQYF
TRBD2	few	TRBJ2-1	TRBV5-8	TGTGCCAGCAGCTTAGGGACTAGCGGACACAATGAGCAGTTCTTC	CASSLGTSGHNEQFF
TRBD1	few	TRBJ1-1	TRBV18	TGTGCCAGCTCACCGCGCCCGACAGGGGGTGGAAACACTGAAGCTTTCTTT	CASSPRPTGGGNTEAFF
NA	NA	TRBJ1-4	TRBV19	TGTGCCAGTAGTCCCGATCCAGGGTTTTTGAGTGAAAAACTGTTTTTT	CASSPDPGFLSEKLFF
NA	NA	TRBJ2-5	TRBV18	TGTGCCAGCTCACCTTCCAGTAAAGAGACCCAGTACTTC	CASSPSSKETQYF
NA	NA	TRBJ2-5	TRBV24-1	TGTGCCACCAGTAAAGCCGGGGGAGAGACCCAGTACTTC	CATSKAGGETQYF
TRBD2	NA	TRBJ2-1	TRBV6-1	TGTGCCAGCACCGGGACTAGCGGGGTTACTGAGCAGTTCTTC	CASTGTSGVTEQFF
NA	many	TRBJ2-2	TRBV19	TGTGCTACTAGAATCGGGAACACCGGGGAGCTGTTTTTT	CATRIGNTGELFF
NA	few	TRBJ1-2	TRBV5-5	TGTGCCAGCAGCTGGACCAACGCAGGCTCTAACTATGGCTACACCTTC	CASSWTNAGSNYGYTF
TRBD2	many	TRBJ2-3	TRBV20-1	TGCAGTGCTTCCCCCCGACTAGCGGGGGTTAGCACAGATACGCAGTATTTT	CSASPRLAGVSTDTQYF
NA	NA	TRBJ1-1	TRBV29-1	TGCAGCGCCTCCCAAGACGCCGGATTGAACACTGAAGCTTTCTTT	CSASQDAGLNTEAFF
NA	NA	TRBJ2-2	TRBV20-1	TGCAGTGCGCCCAGGGCAGCTTTGAACACCGGGGAGCTGTTTTTT	CSAPRAALNTGELFF
TRBD1	NA	TRBJ1-4	TRBV12-3/TRBV12-4	TGTGCCAGCAGTCAACTGACAGGGGCTAATGAAAAACTGTTTTTT	CASSQLTGANEKLFF
TRBD2	NA	TRBJ2-1	TRBV18	TGTGCCAGCTCACCCCCGGGGACTACCAATGAGCAGTTCTTC	CASSPPGTTNEQFF
TRBD2	NA	TRBJ2-3	TRBV12-3/TRBV12-4	TGTGCCAGCAGTTTAGAAAGCGGGGACCTTTGGCTGGGGGCAGATACGCAGTATTTT	CASSLESGDLWLGADTQYF
NA	many	TRBJ2-4	TRBV4-1	TGCGCCAGCAGCCACGGTCGGGTCGTCCAGGCCAAAAACATTCAGTACTTC	CASSHGRVVQAKNIQYF
NA	NA	TRBJ2-1	TRBV30	TGTGCCTGGAGTAGGGGAGCTTCATACAATGAGCAGTTCTTC	CAWSRGASYNEQFF
NA	few	TRBJ1-4	TRBV7-9	TGTGCCAGCAGCCCCCGTGGGGGGCCCGTTGAAAAACTGTTTTTT	CASSPRGGPVEKLFF
NA	many	TRBJ1-3	TRBV3-1	TGTGCCAGCAGCGAAGACTCTGGAAACACCATATATTTT	CASSEDSGNTIYF
NA	few	TRBJ2-2	TRBV6-1	TGTGCCAGCACCCCCCAAGTGGGAAGGGCCGGGGAGCTGTTTTTT	CASTPQVGRAGELFF
NA	many	TRBJ1-1	TRBV28	TGTGCCAGCAGCGACAATAGGGTGGCGGGGACTGAAGCTTTCTTT	CASSDNRVAGTEAFF
NA	NA	TRBJ2-2	TRBV6-2/TRBV6-3	TGTGCCAGCCGAACACCGGACACCGGGGAGCTGTTTTTT	CASRTPDTGELFF
TRBD1	few	TRBJ1-5	TRBV12-3/TRBV12-4	TGTGCCAGCACCAACGGACAGGCCCGTCAGCCCCAGCATTTT	CASTNGQARQPQHF
NA	once	TRBJ2-5	TRBV7-2	TGTGCCAGCAGCTTAGGGCCGGACGTCCAGTACTTC	CASSLGPDVQYF
NA	NA	TRBJ1-5	TRBV7-6	TGTGCCAGCAGCTCCGCGCCGGGCCCCGGGCGTGCGGATAGCAATCAGCCCCAGCATTTT	CASSSAPGPGRADSNQPQHF
TRBD1	NA	TRBJ2-7	TRBV27	TGTGCCAGCAGTCCGGGACAGGGGCGCTCCTACGAGCAGTACTTC	CASSPGQGRSYEQYF
NA	few	TRBJ1-6	TRBV20-1	TGCAGTGCTCCAGAGAGCAACAGGGACACCTCACCCCTCCACTTT	CSAPESNRDTSPLHF
TRBD1	NA	TRBJ1-2	TRBV9	TGTGCCAGCAGCGCCGGACAGGGGGATAACTATGGCTACACCTTC	CASSAGQGDNYGYTF
NA	NA	TRBJ2-3	TRBV7-6	TGTGCCAGCAGCTTAGGATTGATTTCTAGCACAGATACGCAGTATTTT	CASSLGLISSTDTQYF